This TCR beta chain was captured by sequencing in a study of T-cell reconstitution after alpha-beta-depleted transplantation in children. Unique molecular identifiers were incorporated during preparation of the TCRbeta library. TCRdb independently ran MiXCR on the PCR reads; one entry per CDR3 protein. Here the sample spans more than 200,000 distinct CDR3 sequences, approximately 17% being singletons. The CDR3 consists of 16 residues. Germline assignment: CDR1 SEHNR and CDR2 FQNEAQ (reference sequence). V gave up 1 base and J gave up 0 bases, with 12 bases separating them. This TCR derives from a male patient under 10 years old who had a stem cell transplant for acute lymphoblastic leukemia, so the T cells may come from the graft donor. The J gene is TRBJ1-1, the V gene TRBV7-9; no clear D. This specimen consisted of PBMCs, mostly from graft donor cells, obtained 360 days after TCRalphabeta/CD19-depleted stem cell transplant. CDR3 sequence: CASSLVRTVLNTEAFF. The CDR3 nucleotides are TGTGCCAGCAGCTTAGTCCGCACTGTCCTGAACACTGAAGCTTTCTTT.